The T cell receptor (beta chain) described here comes from a study of beta chain features in type 1 diabetes listed by TCRdb under 2018. For the study in its entirety: Mean age, gender distribution, total cell number and subset yield did not differ between patients and healthy donors. A total of roughly 100 million sorted cells were examined across all samples, and the number of cells per subset was strongly correlated with RNA yield. The study compared TCRB repertoires of sorted circulating CD4+ T cell subsets between recently diagnosed type 1 diabetes patients and matched healthy donors. Naive and central memory subsets were obtained from all 28 donors, but regulatory and stem cell-like memory subsets were isolated from only 8 patients and roughly 8 healthy donors.

The investigation overall reported the following: The naive, central memory and regulatory TCRB repertoires appeared to resemble one another more closely among patients than among healthy donors. Fewer insertions and more nucleotide deletions at VDJ recombination sites were observed in patients with type 1 diabetes, implying thymic rearrangement abnormalities. In all four CD4+ subsets, TCRB CDR3 length was moderately but significantly shorter in type 1 diabetes patients. PCR may preferentially amplify shorter templates, but because patient and control samples were amplified and corrected together, any resulting skew would affect both groups equally. Because small numbers of individuals were included in the HLA sub-analyses, any influence of HLA type on TCRB rearrangement was left unresolved. Because cDNA rather than genomic DNA was sequenced, highly expressing activated cells could have been over-represented, although no difference in activation and CD3 levels was found between groups.

This clone was seen more than once but under ten times. Its antigen remains unidentified. Per-base qualities were not stored, and no clone one base away is much larger. All of the isolated RNA was reverse transcribed with the High Capacity cDNA Reverse Transcription Kit, so expressed TCRB transcripts were sequenced. Deep immunoSEQ sequencing was applied to naive, central memory and regulatory T cell samples, giving an average of about 3.6 million total reads per sample. After sorted cells were lysed in RLT buffer, RNA was extracted with DNase-treated RNeasy Micro or Mini kits, with the choice depending on cell number. To prevent cross-contamination, each cell subset was processed individually, whereas patient and healthy donor samples were processed jointly. Using the immunoSEQ multiplex PCR, TCRB sequences were amplified from cDNA into 87-bp fragments spanning the CDR3 region. Amplicons were sequenced on the Illumina HiSeq platform. The authors processed their data as follows. PCR bias was computationally corrected using synthetic template baselines, reads within Hamming distance 2 were collapsed, and singletons that could not be merged were discarded. Reads were aligned against IMGT so that V, D and J genes, CDR3 length and insertions or deletions at six rearrangement sites could be assigned. Clonotype counts were normalized to sorted cell number within each subset before computing true diversity and Gini coefficients with the tcR R package. The overlap coefficient, calculated on TCRB nucleotide sequences, was used to quantify repertoire sharing. As a proxy for the pre-selection repertoire, out-of-frame TCRB sequences from naive cells were analyzed. The table was pulled from immuneACCESS by TCRdb, which kept in-frame rearrangements only. Such tables lose some clones; where checked, under half of the loss comes from unresolved V genes, and the rest has no known cause. Clone size and V and J calls were adopted from that table, with D and trimming inferred from the DNA. The sample records roughly 610,000 clones, 15% to 17% of which are singletons. The ten largest account for approximately 0.099% of the sample.

A single peripheral blood draw of about 120 mL on average was collected from each donor into heparinised tubes. A BD FACSAria II was used to sort naive, central memory, regulatory and stem cell-like memory CD4+ T cells with a panel that included CD45RO, CCR7, CD25, CD127, CD95 and CD27. Purity was above 98% for every sorted population. Right away, PBMCs were isolated by Lymphoprep density gradient centrifugation and were stained directly, with no culture step. To minimize batch effects, samples were stained and sorted in pairs, one healthy donor with one patient per experiment. From the germline V gene, CDR1 is MDHEN and CDR2 is SYDVKM. From the cysteine through the phenylalanine, the CDR3 covers 13 amino acids. Of the read, only the CDR3 DNA is kept; its 39 bases are in frame from base 1. Trimming leaves V shorter by 6 bases and J shorter by 5 bases, with the junction holding 6 bases beyond the gene matches.

The TCR was taken from a man younger than 35 in good health. Sequencing input: naive CD4+ T cells from blood. The cell subset or site label of this sample denotes: true naive CD4+ T cells. Here the chain combines TRBV28 and TRBJ2-7; the central 8 bases match TRBD1. The bases are TGTGCCAGCAGCGTCGACAGGGGAAACGAGCAGTACTTC. Its protein product is CASSVDRGNEQYF.